Only a few counts were recorded for the clone carrying this TCR beta chain. The data derive from a study of blood T cell repertoires in COVID-19. In the original workflow: Reference gene primer amplification gave estimated nucleated cell counts. The method was immunoSEQ multiplex PCR; TCRdb's version includes in-frame clones alone and lacks a portion of them. Clone size and the V and J calls come from that table; the DNA yielded D and trimming. This sample has roughly 200,000 clones, with 60% to 85% found just once. Trimming cost V 4 bases and J 6 bases, with 13 bases left between them. The CDR3 sequence is 14 residues long. Germline CDR1 ENHRY, CDR2 SYGVKD.

The sequence came from a woman aged 50 to 60 with active or convalescent COVID-19. This chain connects TRBV10-3 to TRBJ1-5; tentative D call: TRBD1 (5 bases). The sequencing input was peripheral blood. CDR3 loop: CAISARDVGQPQHF. The CDR3 DNA reads as TGTGCCATCAGTGCCAGGGATGTTGGTCAGCCCCAGCATTTT.